A single sample gave rise to the 17 T cell receptor beta chains below, sequenced in a study of T cell repertoires in cytomegalovirus infection. TCRdb re-called the reads through MiXCR, storing one row per CDR3 protein. This table has 150,000 to 200,000 distinct CDR3 sequences, approximately 20% appearing once. Material for sequencing was PBMCs. All receptors derive from a human donor in good health (CMV status not recorded). Some clones in this sample may be carry-over from other donors' samples.

This clonotype came up a few times. The CDR3 sequence is CASSSGGWARGTEAFF. The CDR3 DNA reads as TGTGCCAGCAGCTCGGGGGGTTGGGCCAGGGGTACTGAAGCTTTCTTT. V gene TRBV7-2 combines with J gene TRBJ1-1; D possibly corresponds to TRBD1 (6 bases). CDR1 and CDR2 (germline): SGHTA, FQGNSA. Trimming cost V 4 bases and J 5 bases, with 20 bases left between them. This CDR3 spans 16 amino acids.

This clonotype was seen only a few times. V is TRBV6-2 or TRBV6-3 and J is TRBJ2-1, with 9 bases that match TRBD2. Trimming took 6 bases from V and 7 from J; bases not matched to a gene: 7. Per the germline V gene, CDR1 is MNHEY and CDR2 is SVGEGT. The CDR3 spans 14 residues. The CDR3 coding sequence is TGTGCCAGCAGAAATAGCGGGAGCGATAATGAGCAGTTCTTC. Amino acids: CASRNSGSDNEQFF.

This clonotype was counted between two and nine times. The V gene is TRBV20-1, the J gene TRBJ1-5; unclear D gene. Trimming left V 5 bases short and J 2 bases short, with 13 bases between. The CDR3 loop spans 14 amino acids. The V gene's germline CDR1 is DFQATT and CDR2 SNEGSKA (reference sequence). This chain's CDR3 is CSASQLDGNQPQHF. CDR3 DNA sequence: TGCAGTGCTTCACAGTTGGATGGCAATCAGCCCCAGCATTTT.

This clonotype showed up just a few times. This chain joins TRBV27 and TRBJ2-1, with 8 bases aligning to TRBD2. V gave up 2 bases and J gave up 4 bases; unmatched junction bases: 10. This CDR3 has 17 amino acids. The germline V gene has CDR1 MNHEY and CDR2 SMNVEV (reference sequence). The CDR3 here is CASSLSFGGAPYNEQFF. The CDR3 DNA is TGTGCCAGCAGTTTAAGCTTCGGGGGGGCGCCTTACAATGAGCAGTTCTTC.

This clonotype showed up just a few times. This chain joins TRBV7-8 and TRBJ2-3, with D uncertain. The ends were cut back, 2 bases at V and 0 bases at J, with 9 bases in the middle. This CDR3 contains 15 residues. Germline V gene sequence: CDR1 SGHVS, CDR2 FQNEAQ. CDR3 amino acids: CASSLRVRSTDTQYF. The CDR3 bases are TGTGCCAGCAGCTTAAGGGTTCGGAGCACAGATACGCAGTATTTT.

The sample holds a few counts of this clonotype. The V call is TRBV7-6, the J call TRBJ2-1; the match to TRBD2 covers 8 bases. The CDR3 is 17 amino acids. CDR1 and CDR2 (germline): SGHVS, FNYEAQ. V gave up 2 bases and J gave up 1 base; unmatched junction bases: 7. CDR3 DNA sequence: TGTGCCAGCAGCTTACTGCCGGCTAGCGGGTCCTACAATGAGCAGTTCTTC. This codes for CASSLLPASGSYNEQFF.

This chain joins TRBV7-3 and TRBJ2-2; no reliable D call. Germline V gene lookup returns CDR1 SGHTA and CDR2 FQGTGA. The CDR3 has 12 residues. Deletions cut 1 base from V and 7 bases from J, with 4 bases between. The CDR3 protein is CASSLNVGELFF. The CDR3 DNA follows: TGTGCCAGCAGCTTAAATGTCGGGGAGCTGTTTTTT.

The chain couples TRBV20-1 to TRBJ2-5; D unclear. Germline V gene sequence: CDR1 DFQATT, CDR2 SNEGSKA (reference sequence). The CDR3 is 13 amino acids. The germline V and J ends were trimmed by 0 bases and 2 bases, with 7 bases remaining between them. Here the CDR3 reads CSAREVLQETQYF. The CDR3 region has the DNA TGCAGTGCTAGAGAAGTCTTACAAGAGACCCAGTACTTC.

In the case of this clonotype: With a much larger clone just one base away, this may be a read error. The V call is TRBV7-3, the J call TRBJ2-7; D is perhaps TRBD1 or TRBD2 (7 bases each). Germline lookup yields CDR1 SGHTA and CDR2 FQGTGA. CDR3 length: 14 amino acids. CDR3 sequence reads: CASSSAGQPYDQYF. The CDR3 bases are TGTGCCAGCAGCTCAGCGGGACAGCCCTACGATCAGTACTTC.

V is TRBV11-1 and J is TRBJ2-1; D unresolved. There are 15 residues in the CDR3. Trimming took 5 bases from V and 2 from J, leaving 13 bases between them. The germline V gene has CDR1 SGHAT and CDR2 FQDESV (reference sequence). The CDR3 DNA reads TGTGCCAGCAGCCCGGGTCACCATACCTACAATGAGCAGTTCTTC. It codes for CASSPGHHTYNEQFF. Based on the CDR3 plus reference TRBV11-1 and TRBJ2-1, the full variable domain is EAEVAQSPRYKITEKSQAVAFWCDPISGHATLYWYRQILGQGPELLVQFQDESVVDDSQLPKDRFSAERLKGVDSTLKIQPAELGDSAMYLCASSPGHHTYNEQFFGPGTRLTVL.

This clonotype was seen at least ten times. The chain links TRBV28 to TRBJ2-2; D remains ambiguous. The CDR3 has 14 amino acids. Germline CDR1 is MDHEN and CDR2 is SYDVKM. The V end lost 3 bases, the J end lost 4 bases, and 9 bases lay between the germline ends. The CDR3 coding sequence is TGTGCCAGCAGTTTCCCCGGAATCACCGGGGAGCTGTTTTTT. This sequence encodes CASSFPGITGELFF.

V is TRBV29-1 and J is TRBJ2-7; 10 bases align to TRBD1. CDR1 is SQVTM, CDR2 ANQGSEA, per germline. Trimming cost V 7 bases and J 6 bases; bases outside gene matches: 15. The CDR3 extends over 15 amino acids. The CDR3 sequence: CSAGGRTGGSGEQYF. For the CDR3, the DNA is TGCAGCGCTGGGGGTCGGACAGGGGGTTCTGGCGAGCAGTACTTC.

This clonotype turned up a few times. The gene calls are TRBV20-1 and TRBJ1-1; possible D gene TRBD1, 5 bases. Germline CDR1 DFQATT, CDR2 SNEGSKA (reference sequence). V lost 0 bases and J lost 11, with 16 bases in between. The CDR3 has 13 residues. This chain's CDR3 is CSARDGQGVGAFF. DNA for the CDR3: TGCAGTGCTAGAGATGGCCAAGGGGTCGGGGCTTTCTTT.

In this sample, this clonotype turned up a few times. The CDR3 is CAISDGQGAGETQYF. In nucleotides, the CDR3 is TGTGCCATCAGTGACGGACAGGGGGCTGGAGAGACCCAGTACTTC. This chain links TRBV10-3 with TRBJ2-5; 11 bases align to TRBD1. The CDR3 covers 15 residues. The trim removed 3 bases at V and 4 bases at J, leaving 4 bases unmatched. Germline V CDR1 and CDR2: ENHRY, SYGVKD.

The chain has TRBV19 and TRBJ1-1; D ambiguous. V lost 3 bases to trimming and J lost 1 base, with 12 bases between them. Germline values: CDR1 LNHDA, CDR2 SQIVND (reference sequence). CDR3 size: 15 residues. The CDR3 DNA sequence: TGTGCCAGTAGTATTGGTTATGGATGGAACACTGAAGCTTTCTTT. Translation: CASSIGYGWNTEAFF.

Concerning this clonotype itself: One base away lies a much larger clone, so this may be a sequencing read error. The DNA of the CDR3 is TGTGCCAGCAGGCCCCGACCTGGAAGTATGACTGAAGCTTTCTTT. Translation: CASRPRPGSMTEAFF. V usage is TRBV7-3 and J usage is TRBJ1-1; no definite D call. The CDR3 runs 15 residues. V was clipped by 6 bases and J by 5 bases, with 19 bases between them. Germline lookup yields CDR1 SGHTA and CDR2 FQGTGA.

This clonotype was counted between two and nine times. The chain is built from TRBV6-5 and TRBJ2-1; D perhaps matches TRBD1 (6 bases). The CDR3 loop spans 17 amino acids. CDR1 and CDR2 from the germline V gene are MNHEY and SVGAGI. The germline V and J ends were trimmed by 0 bases and 4 bases, with 16 bases remaining between them. For the CDR3, the DNA is TGTGCCAGCAGTTACTCCGTAACCAGGGGCGCATACAATGAGCAGTTCTTC. Residues: CASSYSVTRGAYNEQFF.